The 15 T cell receptor beta chains reported below all come from one sample, sequenced in a study of T cell responses to AZD1222 COVID-19 vaccine. The method was immunoSEQ multiplex PCR; TCRdb's version includes in-frame clones alone and lacks a portion of them. The repertoire has tens of thousands of clones, over 60% of them found once; the top ten carry over 10%. Source: peripheral blood, taken on day 0 of AZD1222 vaccination. The origin of the receptors is an adult in good health.

The chain links TRBV30 to TRBJ2-7; D may match TRBD1 or TRBD2 (5 bases each). Germline loops: CDR1 GTSNPN, CDR2 SVGIG (reference sequence). The length of the CDR3 is 12 residues. The V end lost 2 bases, the J end lost 7 bases, and 12 bases lay between the germline ends. The CDR3 coding sequence is TGTGCCTGGAGTTTCGGGGCGGGTGAGCAGTACTTC. The encoded protein is CAWSFGAGEQYF. Using reference TRBV30 and TRBJ2-7 for the parts outside the CDR3, the full variable domain is SQTIHQWPATLVQPVGSPLSLECTVEGTSNPNLYWYRQAAGRGLQLLFYSVGIGQISSEVPQNLSASRPQDRQFILSSKKLLLSDSGFYLCAWSFGAGEQYFGPGTRLTVT.

This clone has a single count. This chain uses TRBV6-6 with TRBJ1-5, with a possible D match to TRBD1 (6 bases). Between the trimmed V and J ends, which lost 5 bases and 1 base, there was a span of 6 bases. Per germline, CDR1 MNHNY and CDR2 SVGAGI (reference sequence). The CDR3 is 13 amino acids. CDR3 coding DNA: TGTGCCAGCAGTGGACAGAGCAATCAGCCCCAGCATTTT. Translated, it gives CASSGQSNQPQHF.

This clone was detected a few times. V is TRBV5-6 and J is TRBJ1-5; D remains unclear. CDR1 and CDR2 (germline): SGHDT, YYEEEE. The CDR3 spans 17 residues. Trimming pared 5 bases from V and 5 bases from J, leaving 23 bases between. CDR3 region: CASSFFFSRGPYQPQHF. The CDR3 bases are TGTGCCAGCAGTTTTTTTTTCAGCCGAGGGCCCTATCAGCCCCAGCATTTT.

The chain has TRBV5-1 and TRBJ1-3; 8 nucleotides match TRBD1. The CDR3 length is 14 residues. Germline V gene lookup returns CDR1 SGHRS and CDR2 YFSETQ. After removal of 4 bases from V and 0 bases from J, the junction contained 0 bases not matched to a gene. The DNA for the CDR3 is TGCGCCAGCAGCGGGACAGGCTCTGGAAACACCATATATTTT. Translating gives CASSGTGSGNTIYF.

In the case of this clone: The junction departs from germline at one end; a sequencing error may be responsible. The same CDR3 arises from other DNA sequences in this sample as well. The rearrangement joins TRBV9 to TRBJ2-7, with a tentative D call TRBD2 (7 bases). The V gene's germline CDR1 is SGDLS and CDR2 YYNGEE. The CDR3 covers 15 residues. The CDR3 DNA is TGCGCCAGCAGCGTAGGGGGAGGGTTTACCTACGAGCAGTACTTC. Its protein product is CASSVGGGFTYEQYF.

This CDR3 reads CAISQLGQTSYEQYF. The CDR3 DNA reads TGTGCCATCAGCCAATTGGGACAGACCTCCTACGAGCAGTACTTC. The chain links TRBV10-3 to TRBJ2-7; TRBD1 matches at 7 bases. Germline V gene data show CDR1 as ENHRY and CDR2 as SYGVKD. Trimming removed 6 bases from V and 0 bases from J; junction bases left unmatched: 8. This CDR3 region has 15 residues.

The chain uses TRBV12-3 or TRBV12-4 and TRBJ2-5, with D perhaps matching TRBD1 or TRBD2 (7 bases each). V shed 3 bases and J shed 5 bases, with 10 bases lying between them. The CDR3 covers 13 residues. The CDR3 reads CASSLQGGETQYF. CDR3 nucleotide sequence: TGTGCCAGCAGTTTGCAGGGGGGGGAGACCCAGTACTTC.

As for this clone: Distinct nucleotide sequences in the sample also encode this CDR3. This chain joins TRBV5-4 and TRBJ1-4, with D unclear. Trimming removed 0 bases from V and 7 bases from J, with 10 bases in between. This CDR3 has 14 residues. Per the germline V gene, CDR1 is SGHNT and CDR2 is YYREEE (reference sequence). CDR3 sequence reads: CASSLDGESEKLFF. Here the CDR3 DNA reads TGTGCCAGCAGCTTGGACGGAGAGAGTGAAAAACTGTTTTTT.

The chain couples TRBV30 to TRBJ1-2; D is unclear. The CDR3 has 14 residues. Germline CDR1 is GTSNPN and CDR2 is SVGIG (reference sequence). The V end was cut by 0 bases, the J end by 5 bases, with 13 bases between. CDR3 bases: TGTGCCTGGAGTGTACGCGGATCCACATATGGCTACACCTTC. Translation gives CAWSVRGSTYGYTF.

This chain links TRBV19 with TRBJ1-6; TRBD1 is a possible D gene (5 bases). Per the germline V gene, CDR1 is LNHDA and CDR2 is SQIVND (reference sequence). V lost 9 bases and J 13 bases, leaving 28 bases between the germline ends. The CDR3 consists of 16 residues. The CDR3 reads CASKDGARFGGSPLHF. CDR3 sequence (DNA): TGTGCCAGCAAGGATGGAGCCCGGTTTGGGGGATCGCCCCTCCACTTT.

The chain combines TRBV28 with TRBJ1-5; D unresolved. The germline V gene has CDR1 MDHEN and CDR2 SYDVKM. V shed 5 bases and J shed 4 bases, with 6 bases lying between them. CDR3 length: 12 amino acids. The CDR3 DNA sequence: TGTGCCAGCAGTCCTACTAATCAGCCCCAGCATTTT. As protein: CASSPTNQPQHF. The whole variable domain, filled in from reference TRBV28 and TRBJ1-5, reads DVKVTQSSRYLVKRTGEKVFLECVQDMDHENMFWYRQDPGLGLRLIYFSYDVKMKEKGDIPEGYSVSREKKERFSLILESASTNQTSMYLCASSPTNQPQHFGDGTRLSIL.

The rearrangement joins TRBV6-2 or TRBV6-3 to TRBJ1-1; D call uncertain. The CDR3 has 14 residues. Germline-derived CDR1 and CDR2 are MNHEY and SVGEGT. V lost 2 bases, J lost 0 bases, and 7 bases lay in between. The DNA of the CDR3 is TGTGCCAGCAGTTACGGGGAAATGAACACTGAAGCTTTCTTT. Amino acid sequence: CASSYGEMNTEAFF.

The CDR3 reads CASSQSGLYGYTF. The CDR3 coding sequence is TGTGCCAGCAGCCAATCAGGACTCTATGGCTACACCTTC. The V and J genes are TRBV16 and TRBJ1-2; D unclear. Looked up from germline, CDR1 is KGHSY and CDR2 is FQNENV. V gave up 0 bases and J gave up 4 bases, with 6 bases separating them. This CDR3 spans 13 amino acids.

This clone appeared once. The gene calls are TRBV4-1 and TRBJ1-5; D gene ambiguous. This CDR3 has 13 amino acids. The V and J ends lost 0 bases and 6 bases respectively, with 6 bases between them. Germline assignment: CDR1 MGHRA and CDR2 YSYEKL. CDR3 nucleotide sequence: TGCGCCAGCAGCCAAGATGGGTCTCAGCCCCAGCATTTT. Residues: CASSQDGSQPQHF.

J is TRBJ2-5 and V is TRBV13; weak D call: TRBD1 (5 bases). The V gene's germline CDR1 is PRHDT and CDR2 FYEKMQ (reference sequence). CDR3 length: 13 residues. With 0 bases removed from V and 3 bases from J, the gap between germline ends came to 5 bases. DNA for the CDR3: TGTGCCAGCAGCTTAGGAGGGGAAGAGACCCAGTACTTC. Translation gives CASSLGGEETQYF. The full variable domain, in which reference TRBV13 and TRBJ2-5 provide the parts outside the CDR3, is AAGVIQSPRHLIKEKRETATLKCYPIPRHDTVYWYQQGPGQDPQFLISFYEKMQSDKGSIPDRFSAQQFSDYHSELNMSSLELGDSALYFCASSLGGEETQYFGPGTRLLVL.